This T cell receptor beta chain was observed in a study of T cells in Graves' hyperthyroidism and ophthalmopathy. RNA transcripts provided the source from which TCR beta CDR3 regions were amplified. During a first-round RT-PCR of the TCR CDR3, the HTBI primer set was used. TCRdb re-derived calls from the multiplex PCR reads in MiXCR, one entry per CDR3 protein. The data show about 24,000 distinct CDR3 sequences, around 54% seen once. On this clonotype: The CDR3 ends on some other residue instead of the conserved phenylalanine or tryptophan, so this is likely a read error.

This clonotype was sampled from a woman aged 40 to 50 with Graves' hyperthyroidism that later progressed to Graves' ophthalmopathy. Source material: blood.

The DNA of the CDR3 is TGTGCCAGCAGCCAAGATTGGGACCGAGGCACCATATATTCT. Amino acids: CASSQDWDRGTIYS. The chain employs TRBV3-1 and TRBJ1-3; D is possibly TRBD1 (5 bases). The CDR3 is 14 residues long. Trimming pared 0 bases from V and 9 bases from J, leaving 12 bases between. CDR1 is LGHDT, CDR2 YNNKEL, per germline (reference sequence).